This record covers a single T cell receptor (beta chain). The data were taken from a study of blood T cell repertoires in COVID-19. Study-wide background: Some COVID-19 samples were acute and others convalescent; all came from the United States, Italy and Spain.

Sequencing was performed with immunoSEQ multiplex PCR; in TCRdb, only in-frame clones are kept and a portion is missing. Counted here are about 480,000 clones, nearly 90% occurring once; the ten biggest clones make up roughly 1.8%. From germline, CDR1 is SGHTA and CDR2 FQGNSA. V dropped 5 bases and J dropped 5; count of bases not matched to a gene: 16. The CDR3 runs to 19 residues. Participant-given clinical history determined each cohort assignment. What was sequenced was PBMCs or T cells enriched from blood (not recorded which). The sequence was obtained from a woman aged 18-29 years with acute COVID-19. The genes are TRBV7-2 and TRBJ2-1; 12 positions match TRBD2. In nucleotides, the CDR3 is TGTGCCAGCAGCCCCCGTTCCCGACTAGCGGGAGACCGGGACAATGAGCAGTTCTTC. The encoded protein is CASSPRSRLAGDRDNEQFF.